These 11 T cell receptor beta chains share one sample of origin, sequenced in a study of shared clonotypes between healthy human individuals. CD8 cells classed as naive were CD45RO-negative and positively selected for CCR7, excluding terminally differentiated effector memory CD45RA+ cells. TCRdb's table, derived via immunoSEQ multiplex PCR, lists solely in-frame clones and lacks some. Altogether about 2.1 million clones are present, 93% being singletons, with the ten largest covering more than 1.5%. Sequencing was performed on naive CD8+ T cells from PBMCs. These receptors all come from a man between 18 and 29 years old in good health. Some clones in this sample may be carry-over from other donors' samples.

V is TRBV6-5 and J is TRBJ2-3, with TRBD2 matching over 10 bases. V shed 2 bases, J shed 0 bases, and the junction held 2 bases outside the gene matches. The CDR3 is made up of 16 amino acids. Germline V gene lookup returns CDR1 MNHEY and CDR2 SVGAGI. In DNA form, the CDR3 reads TGTGCCAGCAGTTACACTAGCGGGATAAGCACAGATACGCAGTATTTT. Its translation: CASSYTSGISTDTQYF.

For this clone: Other DNA sequences in this specimen translate into the identical CDR3. The chain joins TRBV27 to TRBJ1-1; D gene unclear. CDR3 length equals 15 residues. V lost 0 bases to trimming and J lost 0 bases, with 8 bases between them. In germline, CDR1 is MNHEY, CDR2 SMNVEV (reference sequence). The CDR3 DNA is TGTGCCAGCAGTTTATCCGGACGGTTGAACACTGAAGCTTTCTTT. Protein sequence: CASSLSGRLNTEAFF.

This clone was recorded only once. This chain uses TRBV2 with TRBJ1-5; the match to TRBD1 covers 7 bases. With V trimmed by 6 bases and J by 2 bases, 10 bases remained unmatched. CDR3 length: 16 residues. The germline V gene has CDR1 SNHLY and CDR2 FYNNEI. CDR3 protein: CASSDGTAYGNQPQHF. DNA for the CDR3: TGTGCCAGCAGCGATGGGACAGCCTATGGCAATCAGCCCCAGCATTTT.

Worth noting for this clone: Other DNA sequences of this sample code for an identical CDR3. The J gene is TRBJ2-7, the V gene TRBV28, with 8 bases lining up with TRBD1. The germline CDR1 and CDR2 sequences are MDHEN and SYDVKM. There are 14 residues in the CDR3. Trimming cost V 2 bases and J 2 bases; bases outside gene matches: 2. CDR3 residues: CASSLLQGAYEQYF. CDR3 DNA sequence: TGTGCCAGCAGTTTACTACAGGGGGCCTACGAGCAGTACTTC.

This sequence joins TRBV5-8 and TRBJ2-7; the match to TRBD1 covers 7 bases. V dropped 4 bases and J dropped 4; count of bases not matched to a gene: 8. There are 14 residues in the CDR3. Looked up from germline, CDR1 is SGHTS and CDR2 is YDEGEE. Written as DNA, the CDR3 is TGTGCCAGCAGCCTCAGGGGGTTGGGATACGAGCAGTACTTC. Protein sequence: CASSLRGLGYEQYF.

The chain joins TRBV28 to TRBJ1-1; a possible D gene is TRBD1 (6 bases). Deletions cut 5 bases from V and 7 bases from J, with 26 bases between. The germline V gene encodes CDR1 MDHEN and CDR2 SYDVKM. This CDR3 is built from 17 residues. DNA of the CDR3: TGTGCCAGCAGTCCAGACAGTAGGACGACAGGCACCAGTGAAGCTTTCTTT. Translating it yields CASSPDSRTTGTSEAFF.

V is TRBV5-1 and J is TRBJ1-2, with D possibly matching TRBD1 (5 bases). The CDR3 totals 18 residues. CDR1 and CDR2 from the germline V gene are SGHRS and YFSETQ. V lost 0 bases to trimming and J lost 2 bases, with 20 bases between them. The CDR3 here is CASSLALGGGRENYGYTF. The CDR3 region has the DNA TGCGCCAGCAGCTTGGCCTTGGGTGGAGGCAGGGAGAACTATGGCTACACCTTC.

J is TRBJ2-7 and V is TRBV27, with 7 positions matching TRBD2. This CDR3 contains 12 residues. V gave up 5 bases and J gave up 6 bases; unmatched junction bases: 4. Germline assignment: CDR1 MNHEY and CDR2 SMNVEV (reference sequence). As DNA, the CDR3 is TGTGCCAGCAGTGGCACTAGCGTCGAGCAGTACTTC. Residues: CASSGTSVEQYF.

The gene calls are TRBV7-3 and TRBJ2-2; D gene ambiguous. Germline assignment: CDR1 SGHTA and CDR2 FQGTGA. The CDR3 extends over 15 amino acids. The V gene lost 7 bases and the J gene lost 2 bases, with 14 bases spanning the gap. Here the CDR3 reads CASNEDTANTGELFF. The CDR3, as DNA: TGTGCCAGCAACGAAGACACGGCAAACACCGGGGAGCTGTTTTTT.

This clone appeared once. The chain has TRBV15 and TRBJ2-3; D is ambiguous. The CDR3 spans 14 residues. The V and J ends lost 0 bases and 2 bases respectively, with 6 bases between them. CDR1 is LNHNV and CDR2 is YYDKDF in the germline V gene (reference sequence). As DNA, the CDR3 is TGTGCCACCAGCAGAGACAGACCCACAGATACGCAGTATTTT. This gives the protein CATSRDRPTDTQYF.

This clone was counted once. V and J are TRBV28 and TRBJ1-1; D perhaps matches TRBD1 (5 bases). The CDR3 runs 16 residues. CDR1 and CDR2 (germline): MDHEN, SYDVKM. Trimming removed 3 bases at V and 1 base at J, with 15 bases between. Here the CDR3 DNA reads TGTGCCAGCAGTTTTCTGGGGGAAGGGTGGAACACTGAAGCTTTCTTT. Protein: CASSFLGEGWNTEAFF.